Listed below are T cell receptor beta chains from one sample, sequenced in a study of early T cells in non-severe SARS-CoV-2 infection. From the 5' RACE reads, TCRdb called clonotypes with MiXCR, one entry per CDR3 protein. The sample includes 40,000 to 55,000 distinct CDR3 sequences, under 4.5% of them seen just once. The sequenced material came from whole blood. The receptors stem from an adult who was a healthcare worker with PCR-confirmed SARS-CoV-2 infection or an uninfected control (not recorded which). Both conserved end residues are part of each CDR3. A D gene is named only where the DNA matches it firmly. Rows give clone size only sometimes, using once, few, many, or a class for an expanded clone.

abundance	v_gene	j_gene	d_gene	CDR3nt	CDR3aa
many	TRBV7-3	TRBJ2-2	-	TGTGCCAGCAGCTTATCTAGGAACACCGGGGAGCTGTTTTTT	CASSLSRNTGELFF
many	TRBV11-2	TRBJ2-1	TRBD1	TGTGCCAGCAGCCAGGGACAAGGGGGCCTCCTCTCCTACAATGAGCAGTTCTTC	CASSQGQGGLLSYNEQFF
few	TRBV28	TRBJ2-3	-	TGTGCCAGCAGGGTAGGACCCAGCACAGATACGCAGTATTTT	CASRVGPSTDTQYF
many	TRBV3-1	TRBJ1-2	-	TGTGCCAGCAGCCAAGCCCTTACAGGGAGTTATGGCTACACCTTC	CASSQALTGSYGYTF
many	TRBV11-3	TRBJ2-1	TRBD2	TGTGCCAGCAGCTTACGAGCGGGAGGGATCTACAATGAGCAGTTCTTC	CASSLRAGGIYNEQFF
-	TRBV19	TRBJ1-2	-	TGTGCCACCTTGGGCAGGGAGAAGGGCTACACCTTC	CATLGREKGYTF
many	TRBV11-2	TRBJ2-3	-	TGTGCCAGCAGCTTAGAGATTGGGTCCACAGATACGCAGTATTTT	CASSLEIGSTDTQYF
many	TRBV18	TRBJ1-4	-	TGTGCCAGCTCCCCCGACGGGAATAATGAAAAACTGTTTTTT	CASSPDGNNEKLFF
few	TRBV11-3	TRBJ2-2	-	TGTGCCAGCAGCAGAACAGCGAACACCGGGGAGCTGTTTTTT	CASSRTANTGELFF
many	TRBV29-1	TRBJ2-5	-	TGCAGCGTTGTGCAGGGCCTACAAGAGACCCAGTACTTC	CSVVQGLQETQYF
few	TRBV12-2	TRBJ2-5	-	TGTGCAAGTCGCCCGCGGGGAGGAGAGACCCAGTACTTC	CASRPRGGETQYF
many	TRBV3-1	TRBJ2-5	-	TGTGCCAGCAGCCAGGACTCTGAGACCCAGTACTTC	CASSQDSETQYF
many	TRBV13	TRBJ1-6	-	TGTGCCAGCAGCCCTTACAGGGATTCGAATTCACCCCTCCACTTT	CASSPYRDSNSPLHF
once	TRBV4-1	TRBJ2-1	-	TGCGCCAGCAGCCAAGGATACACTAAGTTCTTC	CASSQGYTKFF
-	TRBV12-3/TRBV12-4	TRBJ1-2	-	TGTGCCAGCAGTTTGGGAGGGGCCGATGGCTACACCTTC	CASSLGGADGYTF
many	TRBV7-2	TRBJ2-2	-	TGTGCCAGCAGCCAAGCCACGCGGGCCACCGGGGAGCTGTTTTTT	CASSQATRATGELFF
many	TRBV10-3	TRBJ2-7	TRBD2	TGTGCCATCAGTTCGACTAGCGGGAGGACCTACGAGCAGTACTTC	CAISSTSGRTYEQYF
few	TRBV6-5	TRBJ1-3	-	TGTGCCAGTCGGCGGGCAGTGGGAAACACCATATATTTT	CASRRAVGNTIYF
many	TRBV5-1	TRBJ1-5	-	TGCGCCAGCAGCTTGTGGGGCCGGGAGGAAGACCCCCAGCATTTT	CASSLWGREEDPQHF
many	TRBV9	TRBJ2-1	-	TGTGCCAGCAGCGCTATTATGGGGGATGAGCAGTTCTTC	CASSAIMGDEQFF
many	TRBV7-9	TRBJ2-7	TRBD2	TGTGCCAGCAGCGACCCCCCTAGCGGAAATTCCTACGAGCAGTACTTC	CASSDPPSGNSYEQYF
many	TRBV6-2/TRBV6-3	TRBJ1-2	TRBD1	TGTGCCAGCAGGAGGACAGGGGAGGGCGGCTACACCTTC	CASRRTGEGGYTF
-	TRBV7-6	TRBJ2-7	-	TGTGCCAGCAGCTCAGGCGCGCTCTACGAGCAGTACTTC	CASSSGALYEQYF
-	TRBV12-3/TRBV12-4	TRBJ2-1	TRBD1	TGTGCCAGCAGCCGGAAGGGACAGGGCGCGTCGAATGAGCAGTTCTTC	CASSRKGQGASNEQFF
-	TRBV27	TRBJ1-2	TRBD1	TGTGCCAGCAGTTTTCAGGGGGTTAGGGGCTACACCTTC	CASSFQGVRGYTF
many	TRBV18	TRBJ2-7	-	TGTGCCAGCTCATCGGACTTAACCGGCGAGCAGTACTTC	CASSSDLTGEQYF
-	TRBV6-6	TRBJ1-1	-	TGTGCCAGCAGTTACTCCGCCAGGGACACTGAAGCTTTCTTT	CASSYSARDTEAFF
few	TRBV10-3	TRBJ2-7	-	TGTGCCATCAGTGACGCCGGGTCAAGGGACGAGCAGTACTTC	CAISDAGSRDEQYF
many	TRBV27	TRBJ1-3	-	TGTGCCAGCGGGGACCCAGGAAACACCATATATTTT	CASGDPGNTIYF
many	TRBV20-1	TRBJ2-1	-	TGCAGTCACCGGCGGGACGGGAATGAGCAGTTCTTC	CSHRRDGNEQFF
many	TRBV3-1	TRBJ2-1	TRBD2	TGTGCCAGCAGTTCACGCGGGAGCCACAATGAGCAGTTCTTC	CASSSRGSHNEQFF
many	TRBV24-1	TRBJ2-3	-	TGTGCCACCAGTGCGGGGGAGCCAGATACGCAGTATTTT	CATSAGEPDTQYF
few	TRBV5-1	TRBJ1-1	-	TGCGCCAGCAGCTTGGCGCTCGGCAGCCTGAACACTGAAGCTTTCTTT	CASSLALGSLNTEAFF
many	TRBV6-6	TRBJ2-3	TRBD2	TGTGCCAGCAGCCCGCGGGGGGCCGCCACAGATACGCAGTATTTT	CASSPRGAATDTQYF
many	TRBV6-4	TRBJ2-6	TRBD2	TGTGCCAGCAGCGAGACCGGGACTACTGGGGCCAACGTCCTGACTTTC	CASSETGTTGANVLTF
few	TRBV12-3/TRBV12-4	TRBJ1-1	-	TGTGCCAGCAGTTCTAGAAACACTGAAGCTTTCTTT	CASSSRNTEAFF
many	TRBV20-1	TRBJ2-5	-	TGCAGTGCTAGAGACATGGAACTAGGGCCTCAAGAGACCCAGTACTTC	CSARDMELGPQETQYF
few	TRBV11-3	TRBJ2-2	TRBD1	TGTGCCAGCAGCCCCCAGGGGGCGCGGAGCACCGGGGAGCTGTTTTTT	CASSPQGARSTGELFF
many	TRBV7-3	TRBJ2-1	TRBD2	TGTGCCAGCAGCGAGACTAGCGGGGGCTCCTACAATGAGCAGTTCTTC	CASSETSGGSYNEQFF
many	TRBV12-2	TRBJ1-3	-	TGTGCAAGTCGCTTAACAGGGGGGACCTCTGGAAACACCATATATTTT	CASRLTGGTSGNTIYF
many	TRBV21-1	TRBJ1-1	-	TGTGCCAGCAGACAGTCCCGGGACGTCAGGATGAACACTGAAGCTTTCTTT	CASRQSRDVRMNTEAFF